The sequence of this T cell receptor beta chain was determined in a study of persistence of HIV-infected CD4 T cells. This nonspecific control used anti-CD3/anti-CD28 bead stimulation of CD4+ T cells. Sorting selected CD4+ T cells upregulating both CD40 ligand and CD69. With respect to this clone: Its antigen remains unknown. Distinct nucleotide sequences in the sample also encode this CDR3.

The libraries were made with immunoSEQ version 4 in survey mode. Here immunoSEQ multiplex PCR was the method, and the copy in TCRdb shows in-frame clones only, minus some. This sample has about 45,000 clones, with 80% to 90% found just once. Trimming removed 7 bases from V and 5 bases from J, with 18 bases in between. CDR1 is SGHRS and CDR2 is YFSETQ in the germline V gene. CDR3 length equals 15 residues. This TCR derives from an adult woman with HIV who was CMV-seropositive. The chain recombines TRBV5-1 with TRBJ2-2; perhaps D is TRBD1 or TRBD2 (7 bases each). Specimen: CD4+ T cells sorted from PBMCs after 18-hour stimulation, collected from a patient who received antiretroviral therapy. CDR3 nucleotides: TGCGCCAGCCGGGAGGCAGGGGGAAATACCGGGGAGCTGTTTTTT. Translating it yields CASREAGGNTGELFF.